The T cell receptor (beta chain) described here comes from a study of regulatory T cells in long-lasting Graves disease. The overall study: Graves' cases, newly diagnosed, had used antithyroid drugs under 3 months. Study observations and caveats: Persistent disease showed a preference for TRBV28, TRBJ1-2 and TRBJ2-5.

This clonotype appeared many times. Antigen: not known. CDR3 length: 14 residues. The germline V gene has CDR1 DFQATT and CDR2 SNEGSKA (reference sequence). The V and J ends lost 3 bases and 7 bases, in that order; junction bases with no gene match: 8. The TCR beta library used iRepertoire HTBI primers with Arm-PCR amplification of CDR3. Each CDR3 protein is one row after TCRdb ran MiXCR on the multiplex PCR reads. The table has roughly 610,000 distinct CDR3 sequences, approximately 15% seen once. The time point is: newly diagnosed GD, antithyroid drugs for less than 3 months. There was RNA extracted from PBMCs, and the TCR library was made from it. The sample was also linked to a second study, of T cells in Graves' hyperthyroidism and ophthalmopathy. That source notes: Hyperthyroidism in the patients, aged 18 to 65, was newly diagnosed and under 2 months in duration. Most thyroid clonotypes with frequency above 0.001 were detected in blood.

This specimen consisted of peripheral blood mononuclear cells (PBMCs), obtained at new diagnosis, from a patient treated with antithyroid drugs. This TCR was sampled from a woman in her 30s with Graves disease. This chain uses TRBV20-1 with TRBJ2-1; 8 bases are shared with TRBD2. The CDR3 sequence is CSARPGGPPNEQFF. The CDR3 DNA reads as TGCAGTGCTAGGCCGGGAGGGCCACCTAATGAGCAGTTCTTC.